The 17 T cell receptor beta chains reported below all come from one sample, sequenced in a study of neurological immune-mediated disorders. TCRdb re-derived calls from the 5' RACE reads in MiXCR, one entry per CDR3 protein. The table lists 44,000 or so distinct CDR3 sequences, about 6.3% of them singletons, with 0.45% to 0.6% in the top ten. Material: CD4+ T cells from blood. These TCRs come from a woman between 40 and 50 years old in good health.

This clonotype came up many times. The chain uses TRBV9 and TRBJ2-3, with unresolved D. Germline V gene data show CDR1 as SGDLS and CDR2 as YYNGEE. V was cut by 4 bases and J by 5 bases, with 8 bases left in between. CDR3 length equals 12 residues. CDR3 region: CASSTSEDTQYF. Here the CDR3 DNA reads TGTGCCAGCAGCACGTCAGAAGATACGCAGTATTTT. Together with reference TRBV9 and TRBJ2-3, the CDR3 gives the full variable domain: DSGVTQTPKHLITATGQRVTLRCSPRSGDLSVYWYQQSLDQGLQFLIQYYNGEERAKGNILERFSAQQFPDLHSELNLSSLELGDSALYFCASSTSEDTQYFGPGTRLTVL.

This clonotype has a count of ten or more. This chain joins TRBV27 and TRBJ2-6; D unresolved. Germline V gene lookup returns CDR1 MNHEY and CDR2 SMNVEV (reference sequence). The CDR3 sequence is 16 residues long. Trimming pared 3 bases from V and 2 bases from J, leaving 11 bases between. The CDR3 DNA follows: TGTGCCAGCAGTTTGGTCCGGGTGGCTGGGGCCAACGTCCTGACTTTC. Translating gives CASSLVRVAGANVLTF.

This clonotype was found many times. J is TRBJ1-1 and V is TRBV7-9; no reliable D call. V lost 1 base to trimming and J lost 10 bases, with 13 bases between them. Germline assignment: CDR1 SEHNR and CDR2 FQNEAQ (reference sequence). The CDR3 spans 13 residues. CDR3 loop: CASSLVVETGAFF. The CDR3 bases are TGTGCCAGCAGCTTAGTGGTCGAGACGGGAGCTTTCTTT.

This clonotype is medium-sized (0.01 to 0.1%) in the sample. The chain recombines TRBV5-1 with TRBJ2-2; D not certain. CDR3 length: 15 residues. Trimming shortened V by 0 bases and J by 2 bases, and 8 bases separated the two germline ends. Germline CDR1 is SGHRS and CDR2 is YFSETQ. In nucleotides, the CDR3 is TGCGCCAGCAGCTTGGCTGGACGCAACACCGGGGAGCTGTTTTTT. Translation gives CASSLAGRNTGELFF. The full variable domain, in which reference TRBV5-1 and TRBJ2-2 provide the parts outside the CDR3, is KAGVTQTPRYLIKTRGQQVTLSCSPISGHRSVSWYQQTPGQGLQFLFEYFSETQRNKGNFPGRFSGRQFSNSRSEMNVSTLELGDSALYLCASSLAGRNTGELFFGEGSRLTVL.

This clonotype showed up many times. The V call is TRBV20-1, the J call TRBJ1-5; 7 positions match TRBD1. The trim removed 6 bases at V and 5 bases at J, leaving 10 bases unmatched. The CDR3 sequence is 14 residues long. CDR1 and CDR2 from the germline V gene are DFQATT and SNEGSKA (reference sequence). The CDR3 region is CSAEIRDSYQPQHF. CDR3 DNA sequence: TGCAGTGCCGAAATTCGGGACAGTTATCAGCCCCAGCATTTT.

This clonotype was picked up many times. The genes are TRBV25-1 and TRBJ2-5, with 10 bases aligning to TRBD2. The germline V gene encodes CDR1 MGHDK and CDR2 SYGVNS. The CDR3 contains 14 residues. Losses at the gene ends were 3 bases for V and 7 bases for J; bases not matched to a gene: 5. The CDR3 bases are TGTGCCAGCAGTGAGCTAGCGGGAGTTGGGACCCAGTACTTC. It translates to CASSELAGVGTQYF.

This clonotype was detected ten times or more. V is TRBV11-2 and J is TRBJ1-6; possible D gene TRBD1, 6 bases. Trimming shortened V by 3 bases and J by 7 bases, and 13 bases separated the two germline ends. Germline CDR1 SGHAT, CDR2 FQNNGV. This CDR3 is 15 amino acids long. The CDR3 spells CASSFGGGQNSPLHF. In nucleotides, the CDR3 is TGTGCCAGCAGCTTCGGGGGGGGGCAAAATTCACCCCTCCACTTT.

This clonotype was detected ten times or more. This chain connects TRBV29-1 to TRBJ2-1, with TRBD1 matching over 8 bases. CDR1 SQVTM and CDR2 ANQGSEA come from the germline V gene. The J segment lost 9 bases and the V segment lost 6 bases, leaving 10 bases of the junction unmatched. The CDR3 has 13 residues. CDR3 protein: CSVGQGPPFEQFF. The CDR3, as DNA: TGCAGCGTAGGACAGGGCCCCCCCTTTGAGCAGTTCTTC.

Many counts were recorded for this clonotype. The genes are TRBV6-2 or TRBV6-3 and TRBJ2-3; a possible D gene is TRBD2 (6 bases). V gave up 6 bases and J gave up 1 base, with 17 bases separating them. Germline CDR1 reads MNHEY; CDR2 reads SVGEGT. The CDR3 loop spans 16 amino acids. CDR3 loop: CASSPWGVSGTDTQYF. DNA of the CDR3: TGTGCCAGCAGCCCCTGGGGGGTGAGTGGCACAGATACGCAGTATTTT.

This clonotype was picked up many times. The chain combines TRBV4-3 with TRBJ1-1; D ambiguous. The length of the CDR3 is 14 residues. V was pared by 1 base and J by 0 bases, with 6 bases between. Per the germline V gene, CDR1 is LGHNA and CDR2 is YSLEER. CDR3 loop: CASSQAHVNTEAFF. The DNA for the CDR3 is TGCGCCAGCAGCCAAGCCCACGTGAACACTGAAGCTTTCTTT.

This clonotype was detected ten times or more. The CDR3 nucleotides read TGTGCCAGCAGCCGTAGCGGGCCCCAAGAGACCCAGTACTTC. This codes for CASSRSGPQETQYF. The chain carries TRBV7-2 and TRBJ2-5, with 7 bases lining up with TRBD2. This CDR3 is built from 14 residues. With V trimmed by 5 bases and J by 1 base, 4 bases remained unmatched. Germline CDR1 reads SGHTA; CDR2 reads FQGNSA.

This clonotype was seen at least ten times. The rearrangement uses TRBV6-6 and TRBJ1-2; possibly TRBD1 for D (5 bases). The germline V gene has CDR1 MNHNY and CDR2 SVGAGI (reference sequence). Trimming shortened V by 6 bases and J by 2 bases, and 10 bases separated the two germline ends. The CDR3 is 13 amino acids. CDR3 sequence (DNA): TGTGCCAGCAGCCTCGGGGCCAACTATGGCTACACCTTC. Protein: CASSLGANYGYTF.

This clonotype was counted at least ten times. The V gene is TRBV7-2, the J gene TRBJ2-7, with 8 bases aligning to TRBD2. The CDR3 consists of 15 residues. Germline loops: CDR1 SGHTA, CDR2 FQGNSA. V shed 5 bases and J 0 bases; nucleotides not matched to a gene: 6. The CDR3 nucleotides are TGTGCCAGCAGCACTACTAGCGGTAACTCCTACGAGCAGTACTTC. It translates to CASSTTSGNSYEQYF.

This clonotype occurred many times. J is TRBJ2-3 and V is TRBV4-3, with 10 bases that match TRBD2. J gave up 3 bases and V 2 bases, and 5 bases lay outside the gene matches. The CDR3 has 16 residues. Germline-derived CDR1 and CDR2 are LGHNA and YSLEER. CDR3: CASSQHSGRLTDTQYF. CDR3 nucleotides: TGCGCCAGCAGCCAACATAGCGGGAGGCTTACAGATACGCAGTATTTT.

The table lists this clonotype with many counts. V and J are TRBV20-1 and TRBJ1-2; D perhaps matches TRBD1 (6 bases). Trimming pared 1 base from V and 4 bases from J, leaving 10 bases between. The germline CDR1 and CDR2 sequences are DFQATT and SNEGSKA (reference sequence). The CDR3 covers 13 residues. This CDR3 is CSARAGEGYGYTF. The CDR3 DNA sequence: TGCAGTGCTAGAGCAGGGGAAGGCTATGGCTACACCTTC.

Ten or more counts support this clonotype. This rearrangement joins TRBV20-1 to TRBJ1-6, with 11 bases aligning to TRBD1. The CDR3 loop spans 16 amino acids. In germline, CDR1 is DFQATT, CDR2 SNEGSKA (reference sequence). V dropped 6 bases and J dropped 6; count of bases not matched to a gene: 10. CDR3 residues: CSARDRDRGFNSPLHF. As DNA, the CDR3 is TGCAGTGCAAGGGACAGGGACAGGGGGTTTAATTCACCCCTCCACTTT.

This clonotype was recorded at least ten times. This chain joins TRBV28 and TRBJ2-1; TRBD2 aligns across 8 bases. V dropped 5 bases and J dropped 9; count of bases not matched to a gene: 15. The germline gives CDR1 MDHEN, CDR2 SYDVKM. This CDR3 is built from 16 residues. The CDR3 sequence is CASSPIKREKYGEQFF. The CDR3 DNA is TGTGCCAGCAGTCCCATCAAGCGGGAGAAATATGGTGAGCAGTTCTTC.